These T cell receptor beta chains were read from a single sample in a study of cytotoxic CD8 clonotypes in ibrutinib-treated CLL. Some clones are missing from TCRdb's copy, which holds only in-frame ones; the method was immunoSEQ multiplex PCR. This sample carries 20,000 to 30,000 clones, about two thirds of them seen once, and the ten largest clones take more than 25%. The source material was PBMCs, sampled after 24 months of ibrutinib treatment. These receptors were collected from a human donor with chronic lymphocytic leukemia. The conserved cysteine and the conserved F or W are not part of the CDR3 here. D genes are given only for firm matches.

d_call v_call cdr3_aa
NA TRBV11-2 ASRGPGRYGYT
NA TRBV30 AWSVGPTEAF
NA TRBV19 ASSIVGQIYEQY
NA TRBV9 ASSSDGYEQY
NA TRBV29-1 SVAAGPRDTQY
NA TRBV6-6 ASSNTGREQY
NA TRBV29-1 SVGRMGGNTIY
TRBD1 TRBV18 ASSPVTGPVNTEAF
TRBD1 TRBV11-2 ASSSIQGADTEAF
NA TRBV7-9 ASSGNRGYEQY
TRBD1 TRBV10-1 ASSESNRGETQY
NA TRBV19 ASSAYRGVRSEKLF
NA TRBV13 ASSVSQNTEAF
NA TRBV9 ASSVGSITEAF
TRBD2 TRBV5-1 ASSPRGGMSEQY
NA TRBV7-9 ASSLEGRGTEAF
NA TRBV7-9 ASRRWGENTEAF
NA TRBV7-9 ASSPGSEHEQF
TRBD2 TRBV4-1 ASSPFAGAYNEQF
NA TRBV7-9 ASSLGWKTQY
NA TRBV5-4 ASSLGHEQY
TRBD2 TRBV9 ASSVVTGGNNEQF
TRBD1 TRBV7-9 ASSHDRGNTGELF
NA TRBV4-1 ASSQVVLNSPLH
NA TRBV7-9 ASSLLLVQGHLMNTEAF
NA TRBV18 ASSPRRDELQY
NA TRBV11-2 ASSLVGNSGNTIY
TRBD1 TRBV29-1 SVGISGQTVGEAF
NA TRBV5-5 ASSFQLAWNTEAF
NA TRBV2 ASSADRNYGYT
TRBD1 TRBV2 ASSEAGQGDSYEQY
NA TRBV5-6 ASSLFGGGANVLT
NA TRBV19 ASSIERDQPQH
NA TRBV4-2 ASSHEQGSNYGYT
NA TRBV7-9 ASSPESQPQH
TRBD2 TRBV29-1 SGLGTSGSTDTQY
TRBD1 TRBV11-2 ASSSRTGGDGNTIY
NA TRBV5-6 ASSSGLYQETQY
NA TRBV10-3 AIVGTGNTIY
TRBD2 TRBV7-4 ASSGRRGSGPQETQY
NA TRBV7-9 ASSLAREVEKLF